This T cell receptor (beta chain) is drawn from a study of cytomegalovirus exposure and HLA in healthy donors. The PCR had 60 Vbeta and 13 Jbeta primers. Data came from immunoSEQ multiplex PCR; TCRdb stores just in-frame clones and leaves some out. The table records some 160,000 clones, roughly four fifths of them present only once. The germline V gene encodes CDR1 SGHRS and CDR2 YFSETQ. This CDR3 comprises 17 residues. V lost 4 bases, J lost 10 bases, and 15 bases stayed unmatched. V usage is TRBV5-1 and J usage is TRBJ2-1; 12 bases are shared with TRBD2. The sample was PBMCs. The clonotype was recovered from a woman in her forties or fifties in good health and CMV-seronegative. The CDR3 sequence is CASSPVILAGGLAEQFF. CDR3 DNA sequence: TGCGCCAGCAGCCCCGTTATTCTAGCGGGAGGGCTTGCAGAGCAGTTCTTC.